This TCR beta chain derives from a study of shared clonotypes between healthy human individuals. Study at large: Plates per donor: three CD4 naive, three CD4 memory, two CD8 naive, one CD8 memory.

TCRdb's table, derived via immunoSEQ multiplex PCR, lists solely in-frame clones and lacks some. The sample has around 2.3 million clones, about 94% seen once. To note about this clone: What it binds is not known.

Study-level points and caveats: Clonotypes shared by all four donors outscored non-shared clonotypes in generation probability.

V was pared by 7 bases and J by 7 bases, with 8 bases of the junction left unmatched. CDR1 and CDR2 from the germline V gene are LNHDA and SQIVND (reference sequence). The CDR3 covers 13 residues. Source material: naive CD4+ T cells sorted from blood. Subset denoted: CD45RA+ positively selected. This TCR was recovered from a young man in good health. This chain connects TRBV19 to TRBJ2-7; 9 nucleotides match TRBD1. The CDR3 DNA reads TGTGCCAGTACCCGGACAGGGGAGAGAGAGCAGTACTTC. This translates into CASTRTGEREQYF.